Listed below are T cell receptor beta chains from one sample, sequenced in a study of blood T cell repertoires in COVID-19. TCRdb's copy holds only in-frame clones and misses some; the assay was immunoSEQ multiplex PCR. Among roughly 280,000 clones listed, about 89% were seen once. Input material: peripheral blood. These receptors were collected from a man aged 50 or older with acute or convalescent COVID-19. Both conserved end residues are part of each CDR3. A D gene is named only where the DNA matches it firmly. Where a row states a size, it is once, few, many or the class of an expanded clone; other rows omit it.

CDR3aa: CASSSRQQPQHF
CDR3nt: TGTGCCAGCAGTTCGAGACAGCAGCCCCAGCATTTT
d_gene: -
j_gene: TRBJ1-5
len: 12
v_gene: TRBV27
abundance: -

CDR3aa: CASSLRQGSSYEQYF
CDR3nt: TGTGCCAGCAGCTTGCGACAGGGATCGTCCTACGAGCAGTACTTC
d_gene: TRBD1
j_gene: TRBJ2-7
len: 15
v_gene: TRBV5-4
abundance: -

CDR3aa: CASSSSGGTDTQYF
CDR3nt: TGTGCCAGCAGCTCTAGCGGGGGCACAGATACGCAGTATTTT
d_gene: TRBD2
j_gene: TRBJ2-3
len: 14
v_gene: TRBV7-8
abundance: -

CDR3aa: CASTGGLYSSGANVLTF
CDR3nt: TGTGCCAGCACCGGGGGTCTATATTCCTCTGGGGCCAACGTCCTGACTTTC
d_gene: -
j_gene: TRBJ2-6
len: 17
v_gene: TRBV5-4
abundance: -

CDR3aa: CAHYREAFF
CDR3nt: TGTGCCCACTACAGGGAAGCTTTCTTT
d_gene: -
j_gene: TRBJ1-1
len: 9
v_gene: TRBV30
abundance: -

CDR3aa: CASSQGQNTGELFF
CDR3nt: TGTGCCAGCAGCCAAGGGCAAAACACCGGGGAGCTGTTTTTT
d_gene: -
j_gene: TRBJ2-2
len: 14
v_gene: TRBV3-1/TRBV3-2
abundance: few

CDR3aa: CASSWADQETQYF
CDR3nt: TGTGCCAGCAGTTGGGCTGACCAAGAGACCCAGTACTTC
d_gene: -
j_gene: TRBJ2-5
len: 13
v_gene: TRBV12-3/TRBV12-4
abundance: -

CDR3aa: CASSLGGAYGRQPQHF
CDR3nt: TGTGCCAGCAGCTTAGGGGGAGCCTATGGCAGACAGCCCCAGCATTTT
d_gene: -
j_gene: TRBJ1-5
len: 16
v_gene: TRBV7-8
abundance: few

CDR3aa: CASSLAGASNNEQYF
CDR3nt: TGTGCCAGCAGCTTGGCTGGGGCCTCCAACAACGAGCAGTACTTC
d_gene: -
j_gene: TRBJ2-7
len: 15
v_gene: TRBV5-4
abundance: -

CDR3aa: CASTAGLSTDTQYF
CDR3nt: TGTGCCAGCACCGCGGGACTTAGCACAGATACGCAGTATTTT
d_gene: -
j_gene: TRBJ2-3
len: 14
v_gene: TRBV11-2
abundance: -

CDR3aa: CATSDALAGAETQYF
CDR3nt: TGTGCCACCAGTGACGCTCTAGCGGGGGCAGAGACCCAGTACTTC
d_gene: TRBD2
j_gene: TRBJ2-5
len: 15
v_gene: TRBV24-1
abundance: once

CDR3aa: CASSLRGFGGNEQFF
CDR3nt: TGTGCCAGCAGCTTAAGGGGTTTCGGGGGTAATGAGCAGTTCTTC
d_gene: -
j_gene: TRBJ2-1
len: 15
v_gene: TRBV11-2
abundance: -

CDR3aa: CASSPSPRTGSYNEQFF
CDR3nt: TGTGCCAGCAGCCCTTCCCCTCGGACAGGGTCCTACAATGAGCAGTTCTTC
d_gene: TRBD1
j_gene: TRBJ2-1
len: 17
v_gene: TRBV6-2/TRBV6-3
abundance: -

CDR3aa: CASSYQQGNTEAFF
CDR3nt: TGTGCCAGCAGTTACCAACAGGGGAACACTGAAGCTTTCTTT
d_gene: -
j_gene: TRBJ1-1
len: 14
v_gene: TRBV6-5
abundance: -

CDR3aa: CASSEAKRQTLHF
CDR3nt: TGTGCCAGCAGTGAAGCCAAGCGTCAAACCCTCCACTTT
d_gene: -
j_gene: TRBJ1-6
len: 13
v_gene: TRBV6-1
abundance: -

CDR3aa: CASSSGTGELFF
CDR3nt: TGCGCCAGCAGCTCGGGGACCGGGGAGCTGTTTTTT
d_gene: -
j_gene: TRBJ2-2
len: 12
v_gene: TRBV5-1
abundance: -

CDR3aa: CASSVVSSGRAAGGGELFF
CDR3nt: TGTGCCAGCAGCGTAGTGTCTAGCGGTCGGGCGGCGGGGGGCGGGGAGCTGTTTTTT
d_gene: TRBD2
j_gene: TRBJ2-2
len: 19
v_gene: TRBV9
abundance: -

CDR3aa: CASKYRSSSGNTIYF
CDR3nt: TGTGCCAGTAAATATCGGAGCTCCTCTGGAAACACCATATATTTT
d_gene: -
j_gene: TRBJ1-3
len: 15
v_gene: TRBV19
abundance: -

CDR3aa: CASSDSGQPQHF
CDR3nt: TGTGCCAGCAGTGACAGTGGTCAGCCCCAGCATTTT
d_gene: -
j_gene: TRBJ1-5
len: 12
v_gene: TRBV2
abundance: -

CDR3aa: CSVDRGISYGYTF
CDR3nt: TGCAGCGTTGATAGGGGGATTAGCTATGGCTACACCTTC
d_gene: -
j_gene: TRBJ1-2
len: 13
v_gene: TRBV29-1
abundance: -

CDR3aa: CASSLSGLSNYGYTF
CDR3nt: TGTGCCAGCAGCTTATCAGGGCTATCTAACTATGGCTACACCTTC
d_gene: -
j_gene: TRBJ1-2
len: 15
v_gene: TRBV7-9
abundance: few

CDR3aa: CASRLTGGGGYTF
CDR3nt: TGCGCCAGCAGACTTACAGGGGGCGGAGGCTACACCTTC
d_gene: TRBD1
j_gene: TRBJ1-2
len: 13
v_gene: TRBV5-1
abundance: -

CDR3aa: CASSGTGGGEQFF
CDR3nt: TGCGCCAGCAGTGGGACCGGCGGGGGGGAGCAGTTCTTC
d_gene: TRBD2
j_gene: TRBJ2-1
len: 13
v_gene: TRBV10-2
abundance: -

CDR3aa: CASRVAGTGELFF
CDR3nt: TGTGCCAGCCGGGTGGCGGGCACCGGGGAGCTGTTTTTT
d_gene: -
j_gene: TRBJ2-2
len: 13
v_gene: TRBV19
abundance: -

CDR3aa: CASSPTGYGYTF
CDR3nt: TGTGCCAGCAGTCCTACCGGCTATGGCTACACCTTC
d_gene: -
j_gene: TRBJ1-2
len: 12
v_gene: TRBV27
abundance: -

CDR3aa: CASSLGGTSTGMGTEAFF
CDR3nt: TGTGCCAGCAGCTTGGGGGGAACAAGTACAGGGATGGGAACTGAAGCTTTCTTT
d_gene: -
j_gene: TRBJ1-1
len: 18
v_gene: TRBV5-5
abundance: -

CDR3aa: CASRDYWGDRTEAFF
CDR3nt: TGTGCCAGCAGAGACTACTGGGGGGATAGGACTGAAGCTTTCTTT
d_gene: -
j_gene: TRBJ1-1
len: 15
v_gene: TRBV6-5
abundance: -

CDR3aa: CASSKGEGEKLFF
CDR3nt: TGTGCCAGCAGCAAAGGCGAGGGCGAAAAACTGTTTTTT
d_gene: -
j_gene: TRBJ1-4
len: 13
v_gene: TRBV21-1
abundance: -

CDR3aa: CASSQRLSVLDQETQYF
CDR3nt: TGCGCCAGCAGCCAAAGATTATCGGTTCTTGATCAAGAGACCCAGTACTTC
d_gene: -
j_gene: TRBJ2-5
len: 17
v_gene: TRBV4-1
abundance: -

CDR3aa: CASRPGTGFTGELFF
CDR3nt: TGTGCCAGCCGACCCGGGACAGGGTTCACCGGGGAGCTGTTTTTT
d_gene: TRBD1
j_gene: TRBJ2-2
len: 15
v_gene: TRBV11-2
abundance: -

CDR3aa: CASSLEGTVSGELFF
CDR3nt: TGTGCCAGCAGCTTAGAGGGGACAGTCAGCGGGGAGCTGTTTTTT
d_gene: TRBD1
j_gene: TRBJ2-2
len: 15
v_gene: TRBV7-9
abundance: -

CDR3aa: CASSPLSVPGTDTQYF
CDR3nt: TGCGCCAGCAGCCCCCTGTCGGTCCCGGGCACAGATACGCAGTATTTT
d_gene: -
j_gene: TRBJ2-3
len: 16
v_gene: TRBV4-1
abundance: -

CDR3aa: CASSLSGPYNQPQHF
CDR3nt: TGTGCCAGCAGTTTATCGGGGCCATACAATCAGCCCCAGCATTTT
d_gene: -
j_gene: TRBJ1-5
len: 15
v_gene: TRBV27
abundance: few

CDR3aa: CASSLASASYNEQFF
CDR3nt: TGTGCCAGCAGCTTGGCCAGTGCCTCCTACAATGAGCAGTTCTTC
d_gene: -
j_gene: TRBJ2-1
len: 15
v_gene: TRBV5-4
abundance: -

CDR3aa: CASSFTSGTYEQYF
CDR3nt: TGCGCCAGCAGCTTTACTAGCGGGACCTACGAGCAGTACTTC
d_gene: TRBD2
j_gene: TRBJ2-7
len: 14
v_gene: TRBV5-1
abundance: -

CDR3aa: CASVGGDEKLFF
CDR3nt: TGTGCCAGCGTCGGGGGGGATGAAAAACTGTTTTTT
d_gene: -
j_gene: TRBJ1-4
len: 12
v_gene: TRBV7-9
abundance: -

CDR3aa: CASSQTTGVVEKLFF
CDR3nt: TGTGCCAGCAGCCAGACAACAGGTGTGGTTGAAAAACTGTTTTTT
d_gene: -
j_gene: TRBJ1-4
len: 15
v_gene: TRBV4-2
abundance: -

CDR3aa: CASSEVLAGATDTQYF
CDR3nt: TGTGCCAGCAGTGAAGTCCTAGCGGGGGCGACAGATACGCAGTATTTT
d_gene: TRBD2
j_gene: TRBJ2-3
len: 16
v_gene: TRBV6-1
abundance: -

CDR3aa: CASSPRTSTDTQYF
CDR3nt: TGTGCCAGTAGTCCCCGGACTAGCACAGATACGCAGTATTTT
d_gene: -
j_gene: TRBJ2-3
len: 14
v_gene: TRBV19
abundance: -

CDR3aa: CASSLMARSYEQYF
CDR3nt: TGTGCCAGTAGTCTTATGGCCAGGTCCTACGAGCAGTACTTC
d_gene: -
j_gene: TRBJ2-7
len: 14
v_gene: TRBV19
abundance: -

CDR3aa: CASSRSNTIYF
CDR3nt: TGTGCCAGTAGTAGGAGCAACACCATATATTTT
d_gene: -
j_gene: TRBJ1-3
len: 11
v_gene: TRBV19
abundance: -